This T cell receptor (beta chain) was profiled in a study of T cell responses to AZD1222 COVID-19 vaccine (dated by TCRdb to about 2021). Concerning the study at large: AZD1222 recipients whose second dose came at about 4 weeks and those whose second dose came at about 12 weeks were combined into one group, since spike-specific TCR depth and breadth did not differ between the two schedules. TCR sequencing was performed for more than 230 trial participants, of whom around 200 were given two doses of AZD1222 and 26 were given two doses of MenACWY control vaccine. Trial participants were enrolled by age into 18-55, 56-69 and 70-plus year subgroups, with 148, 28 and 57 TCR-sequenced participants respectively.

The paper as a whole reports these results and caveats: The 56-69-year group was small, and its depth increase did not reach significance, likely because of low power. Because no samples from the day 14 peak response were available, repertoires could be characterized only after the peak T cell response. Participants were mostly white British, with more females than males. The authors suggested clonal diversity may have been underestimated. CD4 TCRs associated with the vaccine covered the entire spike protein, and the dominant responses were in regions 160-218 and 743-854. After two AZD1222 doses, both the breadth and the depth of spike-specific TCRs were significantly higher than at day 0 and than in MenACWY recipients. Only five or six AZD1222 recipients were SARS-CoV-2 seropositive at baseline, limiting conclusions about previously exposed vaccinees. Reportedly, close to half of the unique spike-specific TCRs recognized epitopes lying outside the regions that are mutated in the B.1.351 and B.1.1.7 variants.

The CDR3 regions of human TCRbeta chains were analyzed by immunosequencing. Regarding the original processing steps: Repertoire TCRs were matched against a reference library of SARS-CoV-2-specific TCRs generated with the MIRA antigen-specificity platform. Breadth meant the fraction of unique TCRs that were SARS-CoV-2-associated, whereas depth meant the fraction of total T cells that were SARS-CoV-2-associated. Using the MIRA data, every spike-specific TCR was mapped to the spike region that the TCR reacted to and assigned to either a CD4 or a CD8 class. Log10-transformed breadth and depth values were compared by one-way ANOVA with Sidak's multiple comparisons tests. TCRdb carries this immuneACCESS record with in-frame sequences only. Its versions omit some clonotypes, under half of them owing to an unresolved V gene in the studies checked, with the rest unexplained. D and trimming were read from the DNA, whereas the V and J calls and clone size are those reported in that table. In this sample the table shows about 80,000 clones, around 90% of which occur a single time. The ten largest clones add up to about 23% of the sample.

CDR1 and CDR2 are drawn from the germline V gene (reference sequence): SGHNT, YYREEE. The junction shows trimming of 4 bases on V and 7 bases on J, and the gene matches do not reach 5 bases of it. The CDR3 spans 14 residues, from the cysteine through the phenylalanine. Only CDR3 DNA is held: 42 bases, read in frame from base 1. The time point label corresponds to: baseline before first vaccination. Samples from vaccinated people were obtained from the UK trials COV001 and COV002, which included a single-blind randomized controlled phase 2/3 trial of AZD1222 (ChAdOx1 nCoV-19) in healthy adults. For TCRbeta chain sequencing, PBMC samples from trial participants were taken at day 0 and at day 28 after the second dose. As concerns this clone: This receptor's antigen is unknown. Per-base qualities were not stored, and no clone one base away is much larger.

The sequenced sample was peripheral blood, obtained on day 0 of AZD1222 vaccination. The chain uses TRBV5-4 and TRBJ1-4; TRBD1 lines up with 9 middle nucleotides. The source of this sequence is an adult in good health. The encoded CDR3 is CASSPDRGSEKLFF. The DNA is TGTGCCAGCAGCCCCGACAGGGGGTCTGAAAAACTGTTTTTT.